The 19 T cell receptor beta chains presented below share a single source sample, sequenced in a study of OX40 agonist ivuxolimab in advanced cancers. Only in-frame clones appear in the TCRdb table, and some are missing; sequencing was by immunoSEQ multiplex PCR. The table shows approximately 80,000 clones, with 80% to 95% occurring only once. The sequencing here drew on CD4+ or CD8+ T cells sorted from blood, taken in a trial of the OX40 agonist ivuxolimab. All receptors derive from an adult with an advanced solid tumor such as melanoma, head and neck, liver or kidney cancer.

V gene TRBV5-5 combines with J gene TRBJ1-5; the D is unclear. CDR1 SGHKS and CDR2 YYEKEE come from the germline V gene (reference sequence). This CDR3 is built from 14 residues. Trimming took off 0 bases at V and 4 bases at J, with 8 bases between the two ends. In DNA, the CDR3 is TGTGCCAGCAGCTTGGCCCTAATGAATCAGCCCCAGCATTTT. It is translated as CASSLALMNQPQHF.

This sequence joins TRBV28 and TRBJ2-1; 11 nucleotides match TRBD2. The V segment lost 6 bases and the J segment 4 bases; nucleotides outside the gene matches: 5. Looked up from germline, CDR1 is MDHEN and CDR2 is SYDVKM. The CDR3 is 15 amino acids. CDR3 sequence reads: CASSTSGRTYNEQFF. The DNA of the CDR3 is TGTGCCAGCAGCACTAGCGGGAGAACTTACAATGAGCAGTTCTTC.

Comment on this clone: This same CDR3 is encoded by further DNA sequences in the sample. Written as DNA, the CDR3 is TGTGCCAGCAGTTACTTACGGCAGGGGGTCACCTACGAGCAGTACTTC. Translation: CASSYLRQGVTYEQYF. The chain couples TRBV6-6 to TRBJ2-7; 7 nucleotides match TRBD1. V dropped 1 base and J dropped 2; count of bases not matched to a gene: 8. Per the germline V gene, CDR1 is MNHNY and CDR2 is SVGAGI (reference sequence). CDR3 length: 16 amino acids.

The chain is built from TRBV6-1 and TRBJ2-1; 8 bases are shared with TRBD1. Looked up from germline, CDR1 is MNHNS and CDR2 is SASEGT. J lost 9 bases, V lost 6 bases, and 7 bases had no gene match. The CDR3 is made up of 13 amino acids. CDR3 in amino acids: CASRGTGVVEQFF. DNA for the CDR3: TGTGCCAGCAGAGGGACAGGAGTTGTTGAGCAGTTCTTC.

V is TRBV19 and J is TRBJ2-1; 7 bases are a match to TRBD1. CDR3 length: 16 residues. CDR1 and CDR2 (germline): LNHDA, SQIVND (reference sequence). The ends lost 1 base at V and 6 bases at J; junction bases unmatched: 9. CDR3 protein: CASSIVQGGLGNEQFF. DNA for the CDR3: TGTGCCAGTAGTATAGTACAAGGGGGCCTGGGCAATGAGCAGTTCTTC.

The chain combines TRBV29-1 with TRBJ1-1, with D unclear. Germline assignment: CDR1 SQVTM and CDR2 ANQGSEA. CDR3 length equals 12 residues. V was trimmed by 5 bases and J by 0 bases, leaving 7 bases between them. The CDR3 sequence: CSVSAMNTEAFF. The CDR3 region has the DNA TGCAGCGTTTCGGCGATGAACACTGAAGCTTTCTTT.

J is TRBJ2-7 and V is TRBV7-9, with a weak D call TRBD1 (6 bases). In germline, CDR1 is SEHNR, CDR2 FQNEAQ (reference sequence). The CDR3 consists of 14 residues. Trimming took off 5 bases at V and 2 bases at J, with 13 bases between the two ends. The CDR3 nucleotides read TGTGCCAGCAGCGCCAACAGGGAAACCTACGAGCAGTACTTC. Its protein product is CASSANRETYEQYF.

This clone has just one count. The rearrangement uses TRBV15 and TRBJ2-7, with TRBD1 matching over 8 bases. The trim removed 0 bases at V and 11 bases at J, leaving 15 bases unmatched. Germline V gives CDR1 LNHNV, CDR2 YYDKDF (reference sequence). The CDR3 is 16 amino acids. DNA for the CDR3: TGTGCCACCAGCAGAGATCCCCCCCCGATTACAGGGGGAAAGTACTTC. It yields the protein CATSRDPPPITGGKYF.

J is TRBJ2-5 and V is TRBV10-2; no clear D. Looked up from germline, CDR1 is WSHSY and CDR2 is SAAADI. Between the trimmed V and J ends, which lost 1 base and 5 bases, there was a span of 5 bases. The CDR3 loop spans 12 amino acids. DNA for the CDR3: TGCGCCAGCAGTGAGTTGGGTGAGACCCAGTACTTC. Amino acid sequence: CASSELGETQYF.

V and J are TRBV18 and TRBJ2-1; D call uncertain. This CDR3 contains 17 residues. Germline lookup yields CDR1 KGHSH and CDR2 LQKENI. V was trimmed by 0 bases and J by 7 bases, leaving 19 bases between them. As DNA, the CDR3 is TGTGCCAGCTCACCACCGGTCGGGCCTAATTCGGGTAATGAGCAGTTCTTC. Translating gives CASSPPVGPNSGNEQFF. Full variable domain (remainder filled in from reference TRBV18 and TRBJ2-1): NAGVMQNPRHLVRRRGQEARLRCSPMKGHSHVYWYRQLPEEGLKFMVYLQKENIIDESGMPKERFSAEFPKEGPSILRIQQVVRGDSAAYFCASSPPVGPNSGNEQFFGPGTRLTVL.

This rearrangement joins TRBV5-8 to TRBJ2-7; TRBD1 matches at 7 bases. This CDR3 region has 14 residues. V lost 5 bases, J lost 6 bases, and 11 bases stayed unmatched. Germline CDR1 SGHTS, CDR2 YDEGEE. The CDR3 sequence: CASRPGTALSEQYF. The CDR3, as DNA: TGTGCCAGCAGACCCGGGACAGCCCTCTCCGAGCAGTACTTC. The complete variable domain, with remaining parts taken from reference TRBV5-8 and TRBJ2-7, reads EAGVTQSPTHLIKTRGQQATLRCSPISGHTSVYWYQQALGLGLQFLLWYDEGEERNRGNFPPRFSGRQFPNYSSELNVNALELEDSALYLCASRPGTALSEQYFGPGTRLTVT.

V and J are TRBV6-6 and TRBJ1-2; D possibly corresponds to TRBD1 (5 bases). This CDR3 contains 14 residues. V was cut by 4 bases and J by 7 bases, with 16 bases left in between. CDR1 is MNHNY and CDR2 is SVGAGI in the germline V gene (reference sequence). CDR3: CASSSTGLKGGYTF. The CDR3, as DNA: TGTGCCAGCAGTTCAACGGGACTCAAGGGTGGCTACACCTTC.

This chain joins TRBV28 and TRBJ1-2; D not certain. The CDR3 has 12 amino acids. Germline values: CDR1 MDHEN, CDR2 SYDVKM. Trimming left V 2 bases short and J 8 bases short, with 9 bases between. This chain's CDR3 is CASSLLGRGYTF. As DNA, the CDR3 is TGTGCCAGCAGTTTACTTGGGAGAGGCTACACCTTC.

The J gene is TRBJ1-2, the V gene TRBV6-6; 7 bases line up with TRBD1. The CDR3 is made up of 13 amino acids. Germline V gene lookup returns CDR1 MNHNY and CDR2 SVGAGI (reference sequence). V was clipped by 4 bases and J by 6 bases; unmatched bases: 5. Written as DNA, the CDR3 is TGTGCCAGCAGTTCTACTGACAGGGATGGCTACACCTTC. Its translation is CASSSTDRDGYTF.

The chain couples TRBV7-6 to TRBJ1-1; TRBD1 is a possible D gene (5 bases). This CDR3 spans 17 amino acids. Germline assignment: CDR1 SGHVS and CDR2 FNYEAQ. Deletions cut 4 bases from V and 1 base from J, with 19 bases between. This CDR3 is CASSWDGSRGANTEAFF. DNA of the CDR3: TGTGCCAGCAGCTGGGACGGGTCCCGCGGCGCGAACACTGAAGCTTTCTTT.

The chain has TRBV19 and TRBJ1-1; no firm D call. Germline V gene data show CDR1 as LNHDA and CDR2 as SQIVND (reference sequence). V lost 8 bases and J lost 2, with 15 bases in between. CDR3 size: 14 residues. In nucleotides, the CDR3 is TGTGCCAGTTCCCCATCGGGAGGAAACACTGAAGCTTTCTTT. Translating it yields CASSPSGGNTEAFF.

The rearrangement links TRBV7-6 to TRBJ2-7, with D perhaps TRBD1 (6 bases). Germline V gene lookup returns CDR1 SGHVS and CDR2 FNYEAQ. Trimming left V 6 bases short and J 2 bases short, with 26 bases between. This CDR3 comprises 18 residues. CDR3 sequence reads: CASSPRGLAKRGTYEQYF. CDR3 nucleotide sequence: TGTGCCAGCAGTCCTCGAGGTCTAGCCAAGAGGGGGACCTACGAGCAGTACTTC.

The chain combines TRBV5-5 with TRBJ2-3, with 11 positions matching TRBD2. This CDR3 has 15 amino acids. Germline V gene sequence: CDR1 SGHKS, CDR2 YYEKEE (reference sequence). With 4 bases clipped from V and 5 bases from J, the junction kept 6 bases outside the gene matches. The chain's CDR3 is CASSARSGRGDTQYF. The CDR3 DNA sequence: TGTGCCAGCAGCGCCCGTAGCGGGAGGGGAGATACGCAGTATTTT. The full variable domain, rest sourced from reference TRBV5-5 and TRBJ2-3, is DAGVTQSPTHLIKTRGQQVTLRCSPISGHKSVSWYQQVLGQGPQFIFQYYEKEERGRGNFPDRFSARQFPNYSSELNVNALLLGDSALYLCASSARSGRGDTQYFGPGTRLTVL.

The CDR3 sequence is CASSVGAGKYNEQFF. CDR3 in DNA: TGTGCCAGCAGCGTAGGAGCAGGGAAGTACAATGAGCAGTTCTTC. The chain couples TRBV9 to TRBJ2-1, with a tentative D call TRBD1 (5 bases). CDR1 SGDLS and CDR2 YYNGEE come from the germline V gene. The CDR3 is 15 amino acids. V lost 0 bases to trimming and J lost 4 bases, with 11 bases between them.